This entry lists 8 T cell receptor beta chains sequenced from one sample in a study of blood T cells in healthy people across ages. A second PCR, run for roughly 7 to 12 cycles, used a sample-barcoded 5' primer plus a J-beta primer mix. Each CDR3 protein is one row after TCRdb ran MiXCR on the 5' RACE reads. In the table there are approximately 700,000 distinct CDR3 sequences, about 32% of which are singletons. The source material was blood. The receptors stem from an elderly woman in good health.

This clonotype was recorded at least ten times. This chain connects TRBV29-1 to TRBJ2-3; 7 bases align to TRBD1. Trimming at V came to 6 bases and at J to 7 bases, leaving 13 bases not matched to a gene. The CDR3 spans 14 residues. Germline CDR1 reads SQVTM; CDR2 reads ANQGSEA. The CDR3: CSVDRDRTGHTQYF. The CDR3 DNA reads as TGCAGCGTCGACCGGGACAGAACAGGGCATACGCAGTATTTT.

The chain employs TRBV4-1 and TRBJ2-7; D is uncertain. Trimming left V 5 bases short and J 0 bases short, with 14 bases between. This CDR3 spans 15 amino acids. CDR1 and CDR2 from the germline V gene are MGHRA and YSYEKL. The CDR3 nucleotides are TGCGCCAGCAGCGCCACTCCTTCCGACTCCTACGAGCAGTACTTC. It encodes CASSATPSDSYEQYF.

The chain employs TRBV7-9 and TRBJ2-5; D call uncertain. CDR1 and CDR2 (germline): SEHNR, FQNEAQ (reference sequence). This CDR3 spans 18 amino acids. Trimming took 5 bases from V and 5 from J, leaving 27 bases between them. The CDR3 spells CASSRIGGGVGYQETQYF. Written as DNA, the CDR3 is TGTGCCAGCAGCCGCATCGGTGGTGGAGTAGGGTATCAGGAGACCCAGTACTTC.

This clonotype was detected only a few times. The CDR3 loop is CASSLTGAGLGNTEAFF. The CDR3, as DNA: TGTGCCAGCAGCTTAACGGGGGCGGGGCTGGGGAACACTGAAGCTTTCTTT. The chain couples TRBV7-3 to TRBJ1-1; possible D gene TRBD1, 6 bases. Trimming left V 0 bases short and J 1 base short, with 15 bases between. This CDR3 has 17 amino acids. Germline CDR1 reads SGHTA; CDR2 reads FQGTGA.

This clonotype was observed a few times. The CDR3 nucleotides read TGTGCCAGCAGTGCCGGGACAACCGAAAAACTGTTTTTT. This gives the protein CASSAGTTEKLFF. This chain connects TRBV6-1 to TRBJ1-4, with D possibly TRBD1 on 6 matching bases. V lost 4 bases and J 8 bases, leaving 11 bases between the germline ends. CDR3 size: 13 residues. Looked up from germline, CDR1 is MNHNS and CDR2 is SASEGT.

This clonotype was observed many times. The genes are TRBV15 and TRBJ2-5, with 7 positions matching TRBD2. The germline V gene has CDR1 LNHNV and CDR2 YYDKDF (reference sequence). J was trimmed by 0 bases and V by 3 bases; bases with no gene match: 1. CDR3 length equals 14 residues. In DNA, the CDR3 is TGTGCCACCAGCAGGGGGGGGAACCAAGAGACCCAGTACTTC. Residues: CATSRGGNQETQYF.

The genes are TRBV30 and TRBJ1-4; possible D gene TRBD1, 6 bases. CDR1 GTSNPN and CDR2 SVGIG come from the germline V gene (reference sequence). The V end was cut by 8 bases, the J end by 5 bases, with 12 bases between. There are 12 residues in the CDR3. In nucleotides, the CDR3 is TGTGCCGGGAATCAGGGGAATGAAAAACTGTTTTTT. This encodes CAGNQGNEKLFF.

This clonotype was seen repeatedly, ten times or more. This sequence joins TRBV7-3 and TRBJ2-3; 7 nucleotides match TRBD2. V lost 6 bases and J lost 2; bases outside the gene matches: 5. This CDR3 is 14 amino acids long. Germline assignment: CDR1 SGHTA and CDR2 FQGTGA. Here the CDR3 DNA reads TGTGCCAGCAGGATCGGGGGGATCACAGATACGCAGTATTTT. Translated: CASRIGGITDTQYF.